A selection of T cell receptor beta chains follows, all from one sample in a study of blood T cell repertoires in COVID-19. Measured with immunoSEQ multiplex PCR; TCRdb has only the in-frame clones, and not every one. The repertoire holds approximately 150,000 clones, with 86% as singletons. What was sequenced was peripheral blood. These receptors all stem from a woman aged 55-75 years with acute or convalescent COVID-19. CDR3s include the opening cysteine and the closing phenylalanine or tryptophan. The order of the fields is clone size, V gene, D gene, J gene, CDR3 protein, CDR3 DNA. D genes are given only for firm matches. A row's size may be missing; if present it is once, few, many or a size class.

-	TRBV3-1/TRBV3-2	-	TRBJ1-2	CASSRDTSYGYTF	TGTGCCAGCAGCCGGGACACCAGCTATGGCTACACCTTC
-	TRBV20-1	-	TRBJ2-1	CSASGLGPYNEQFF	TGCAGTGCTAGTGGTCTAGGCCCGTACAATGAGCAGTTCTTC
-	TRBV6-5	-	TRBJ2-7	CASYGSSSYEQYF	TGTGCCTCCTACGGGTCCAGCTCCTACGAGCAGTACTTC
-	TRBV9	-	TRBJ1-1	CASSFRDTGLGNTEAFF	TGTGCCAGCAGCTTCCGGGACACGGGTTTGGGGAACACTGAAGCTTTCTTT
-	TRBV18	TRBD2	TRBJ2-4	CASSPGTSRQNIQYF	TGTGCCAGCTCACCCGGGACTAGCCGTCAAAACATTCAGTACTTC
-	TRBV14	-	TRBJ1-1	CASSQLTEGIPPDEAFF	TGTGCCAGCAGCCAACTGACGGAGGGGATCCCCCCGGACGAAGCTTTCTTT
-	TRBV14	TRBD1	TRBJ1-6	CASSLRDRGTYNSPLHF	TGTGCCAGCAGCCTCCGGGACAGAGGCACCTATAATTCACCCCTCCACTTT
-	TRBV5-1	-	TRBJ2-6	CASSLRQRANVLTF	TGCGCCAGCAGCCTCCGACAGCGGGCCAACGTCCTGACTTTC
-	TRBV5-1	-	TRBJ1-2	CASSFGREGYGYTF	TGCGCCAGCAGCTTTGGCAGGGAGGGCTATGGCTACACCTTC
-	TRBV7-2	-	TRBJ1-3	CASSHQEGNTIYF	TGTGCCAGCAGCCATCAGGAAGGAAACACCATATATTTT
-	TRBV28	TRBD1	TRBJ1-3	CASGTGVSGNTIYF	TGTGCCAGCGGGACAGGGGTCTCTGGAAACACCATATATTTT
-	TRBV19	TRBD1	TRBJ2-7	CASSIRTGPYEQYF	TGTGCCAGTAGTATCAGGACAGGGCCCTACGAGCAGTACTTC
-	TRBV4-1	-	TRBJ1-6	CASSQDKARRRFYNSPLHF	TGCGCCAGCAGCCAAGATAAAGCCAGGAGGCGGTTCTATAATTCACCCCTCCACTTT
-	TRBV28	-	TRBJ1-2	CASRLWGGNYGYTF	TGTGCCAGCAGGCTATGGGGGGGGAACTATGGCTACACCTTC
-	TRBV28	-	TRBJ2-1	CASSLYQASSYNEQFF	TGTGCCAGCAGTTTATACCAGGCCAGCTCCTACAATGAGCAGTTCTTC
-	TRBV4-2	TRBD2	TRBJ2-1	CASSPKAGDDTMRQFF	TGTGCCAGCAGCCCTAAAGCGGGGGATGATACAATGAGGCAGTTCTTC
-	TRBV25-1	-	TRBJ1-1	CASSGSVLGGMNTEAFF	TGTGCCAGCAGTGGCTCCGTCCTGGGGGGGATGAACACTGAAGCTTTCTTT
-	TRBV5-6	TRBD1	TRBJ1-1	CASSWGTGVNTEAFF	TGTGCCAGCAGCTGGGGGACAGGTGTGAACACTGAAGCTTTCTTT
-	TRBV30	-	TRBJ1-1	CAWSNGFRAFF	TGTGCCTGGAGTAACGGGTTTCGAGCTTTCTTT
-	TRBV20-1	TRBD1	TRBJ1-1	CSASQGASTEAFF	TGCAGTGCTAGTCAGGGGGCGAGCACTGAAGCTTTCTTT
-	TRBV10-3	TRBD1	TRBJ2-2	CAISEELQGAGGELFF	TGTGCCATCAGTGAGGAACTACAGGGGGCCGGTGGGGAGCTGTTTTTT
once	TRBV2	TRBD2	TRBJ2-1	CASRLAGKDEQFF	TGTGCCAGCCGACTAGCGGGGAAGGATGAGCAGTTCTTC
-	TRBV6-6	TRBD2	TRBJ2-3	CASSFERRGGGDTQYF	TGTGCCAGCAGTTTCGAGAGGCGGGGGGGCGGAGATACGCAGTATTTT
-	TRBV11-2	-	TRBJ1-3	CASSLRDGNTIYF	TGTGCCAGCAGTCTCAGGGATGGAAACACCATATATTTT
medium-sized	TRBV6-1	TRBD1	TRBJ2-3	CASSEWDRGRITDTQYF	TGTGCCAGCAGTGAATGGGACAGGGGGCGCATCACAGATACGCAGTATTTT
-	TRBV5-4	-	TRBJ2-7	CASSLAEGAVALYEQYF	TGTGCCAGCAGCTTGGCCGAAGGGGCAGTCGCGCTGTACGAGCAGTACTTC
-	TRBV19	-	TRBJ2-1	CASNLDRGNEQFF	TGTGCCAGTAACCTAGATAGGGGCAATGAGCAGTTCTTC